This TCR beta chain is drawn from a study of T cells in Graves' hyperthyroidism and ophthalmopathy (dated by TCRdb to about 2019). Looking at the study overall: Peripheral blood was sampled at the time of initial diagnosis, prior to any treatment. According to the paper, TCR Vbeta CDR3 sequencing was carried out on over 130 peripheral blood samples, which came from approximately 41 ophthalmopathy, 75 or so hyperthyroidism and roughly 17 progressor patients. Whether ophthalmopathy could be predicted prospectively was tested in an independent validation cohort made up of 18 to 20 hyperthyroidism patients plus 17 patients who later progressed to ophthalmopathy. The study also compared thyroid tissue and blood T-cell repertoires from a handful of Graves' hyperthyroidism patients. To identify distinguishing TCR V-J signatures, a discovery cohort of 95 to 100 patients was used, comprising some 45 with Graves' ophthalmopathy and 57 with stable Graves' hyperthyroidism. Once sampling was done, hyperthyroidism patients were given methimazole at a starting dose of 30 mg daily, whereas ophthalmopathy patients were given high-dose intravenous methylprednisolone. The 80 to 100 discovery patients were randomly divided into training and test sets at a 7:3 ratio.

The junction shows trimming of 5 bases on V and 2 bases on J, and the gene matches do not reach 5 bases of it. Reading the germline V gene (reference sequence) gives CDR1 DFQATT and CDR2 SNEGSKA. The cysteine opens and the phenylalanine closes a CDR3 of 13 amino acids. Left in the record is the CDR3 DNA by itself, 39 bases read in frame from the first base. General conclusions and limits of the study: Most expanded thyroid clonotypes (frequency above 0.001) were also found in blood, which suggests that blood repertoires may mirror thyroid immune responses. A 13 V-J signature model separated ophthalmopathy from stable hyperthyroidism, with roughly 88% sensitivity and roughly 84% specificity in cross-validation and 80%/75% in testing. In validation, the model predicted progression to ophthalmopathy with 65% to 71% sensitivity and 72% to 85% specificity, a median of 6.5 months before onset. No statistical method was used to set the sample size in advance, and investigators knew the group allocation.

TCR beta CDR3 regions were amplified from RNA transcripts. The first round of RT-PCR for the TCR CDR3 was performed with the HTBI primer set and the Qiagen OneStep RT-PCR kit. The libraries were constructed in a second round of multiplex PCR and then size-selected and purified. Paired-end sequencing of the libraries was performed with 100 bp reads on an Illumina HiSeq2000. The original methods were these. SOAPnuke was used to process the raw data, removing reads that contained adapters or uncalled bases, had a mean Phred below 15, or lacked an exact match to the constant primer or identifier. COPE v1.2.5 was used to merge the high-quality paired reads, and each unique nucleotide sequence was defined as a clonotype. MiTCR v1.1 was used to align the clonotypes against IMGT TRBV, TRBD and TRBJ reference segments. Only V-J combinations with frequency above 0.0001, covering 99.2% of repertoires, were analysed. A TCS score was defined as the ratio between F50 (clonal expansion) and ExV (chaos), using BLOSUM62-based TCRdist between CDR3 peptides within each V-J. Welch's t-statistics and random forest reduced 450 to 600 V-J features to 13, which were used in a naive Bayes classifier (R e1071). TCRdb itself trimmed the public reads at Q25 with fastp, ran MiXCR and retained productive beta chains. Every CDR3 protein is listed once, alongside the most common genes and DNA of its rows. V and J calls and clone size were set by TCRdb, not the authors. The sample yields about 740,000 distinct CDR3 sequences; around 15% were counted once. About a tenth of the sample is in the top ten clones.

Stable Graves' hyperthyroidism was defined as the absence of progression to ophthalmopathy over 18 months of follow-up. Hyperthyroidism patients were newly diagnosed, had a disease duration of under 2 months, and were aged 18 to 65 years. Any patient with an uncontrolled infection, another autoimmune disease, pregnancy or lactation was excluded. Diagnoses were established on the basis of clinical symptoms, serum thyroxine and TRAb, thyroid ultrasound, and orbital computed tomography. Ficoll-Paque density gradient centrifugation was used to isolate PBMCs from around 10 ml of fresh peripheral blood. Trizol reagent was used to extract total RNA, and RNA quality was then checked on an Agilent 2100 Bioanalyzer. This clonotype was detected many times. This receptor's antigen is unknown. No base quality values were provided; no much bigger clone lies one nucleotide off.

The rearranged segments are TRBV20-1 and TRBJ2-7, with 8 bases matching TRBD2. What was sequenced was blood. The TCR sequence derives from a woman between 18 and 29 years old with Graves' hyperthyroidism. The nucleotide sequence is given as TGCAGTGCTCAGAGCGGGAGAGCCTACGAGCAGTACTTC. The resulting protein is CSAQSGRAYEQYF.